Below are 7 T cell receptor beta chains sequenced from a single sample in a study of T cells in Graves' hyperthyroidism and ophthalmopathy. RNA transcripts yielded amplified TCR beta CDR3 regions. The HTBI set primed first-round TCR CDR3 RT-PCR. TCRdb reprocessed the multiplex PCR reads via MiXCR and lists one record per CDR3 protein. The sample lists about 350,000 distinct CDR3 sequences, approximately 13% occurring once. The sample was blood. The receptor set was obtained from a woman aged 30 to 39 with Graves' hyperthyroidism.

This clonotype was found many times. The CDR3: CASSYSQRRNTEAFF. CDR3 DNA sequence: TGTGCCAGCAGTTACTCCCAGAGGAGGAACACTGAAGCTTTCTTT. The chain has TRBV6-5 and TRBJ1-1; D gene ambiguous. Trimming pared 0 bases from V and 1 base from J, leaving 9 bases between. The germline V gene has CDR1 MNHEY and CDR2 SVGAGI. CDR3 size: 15 residues.

There are a few counts of this clonotype. The gene calls are TRBV20-1 and TRBJ2-7, with D maybe TRBD2 (5 bases). This CDR3 is 17 amino acids long. The germline V and J ends were trimmed by 0 bases and 0 bases, with 18 bases remaining between them. Germline CDR1 is DFQATT and CDR2 is SNEGSKA (reference sequence). CDR3 coding DNA: TGCAGTGCTAGAGACCCCCGGACTGCCGGAGGCTCCTACGAGCAGTACTTC. Translating it yields CSARDPRTAGGSYEQYF.

The rearrangement uses TRBV20-1 and TRBJ1-5; TRBD1 is a possible D gene (6 bases). V lost 3 bases, J lost 3 bases, and 15 bases lay in between. Per germline, CDR1 DFQATT and CDR2 SNEGSKA (reference sequence). The CDR3 runs 15 residues. As DNA, the CDR3 is TGCAGTGCTAGCAGGGGAGGGGCGGTCAATCAGCCCCAGCATTTT. Its translation: CSASRGGAVNQPQHF.

This clonotype was recorded many times. V gene TRBV20-1 combines with J gene TRBJ2-3; the D gene is possibly TRBD2 (6 bases). Germline V lookup: CDR1 DFQATT, CDR2 SNEGSKA (reference sequence). There are 15 residues in the CDR3. V lost 3 bases, J lost 2 bases, and 15 bases lay in between. The CDR3 loop reads CSASKGLMSTDTQYF. CDR3 bases: TGCAGTGCTAGTAAGGGACTTATGTCCACAGATACGCAGTATTTT.

This clonotype has more than one count but fewer than ten. The V and J genes are TRBV6-2 or TRBV6-3 and TRBJ2-7; D might be TRBD1 (6 bases). The CDR3 runs 20 residues. Trimming cost V 6 bases and J 1 base, with 31 bases left between them. Germline V lookup: CDR1 MNHEY, CDR2 SVGEGT. In DNA form, the CDR3 reads TGTGCCAGCAGCAGCCCGAGGGGGACCTCACTCGGACAATATTCCTACGAGCAGTACTTC. It encodes CASSSPRGTSLGQYSYEQYF.

A remark on this clonotype: A much larger clone lies one base from this, so it may be a read error. The V gene is TRBV20-1, the J gene TRBJ2-3; D is possibly TRBD2 (5 bases). This CDR3 contains 15 residues. Germline CDR1 reads DFQATT; CDR2 reads SNEGSKA (reference sequence). DNA for the CDR3: TGCAGTGCTAGGGCCCCTAGCAAGCGCACAGATAGGCAGTATTTT. This codes for CSARAPSKRTDRQYF.

This chain joins TRBV5-1 and TRBJ2-1; 10 positions agree with TRBD1. In germline, CDR1 is SGHRS, CDR2 YFSETQ. The CDR3 totals 16 residues. V shed 4 bases, J shed 6 bases, and the junction held 10 bases outside the gene matches. CDR3 sequence: CASSDMTGGLSNEQFF. The CDR3 DNA reads as TGCGCCAGCAGCGATATGACAGGGGGCTTGAGCAATGAGCAGTTCTTC.